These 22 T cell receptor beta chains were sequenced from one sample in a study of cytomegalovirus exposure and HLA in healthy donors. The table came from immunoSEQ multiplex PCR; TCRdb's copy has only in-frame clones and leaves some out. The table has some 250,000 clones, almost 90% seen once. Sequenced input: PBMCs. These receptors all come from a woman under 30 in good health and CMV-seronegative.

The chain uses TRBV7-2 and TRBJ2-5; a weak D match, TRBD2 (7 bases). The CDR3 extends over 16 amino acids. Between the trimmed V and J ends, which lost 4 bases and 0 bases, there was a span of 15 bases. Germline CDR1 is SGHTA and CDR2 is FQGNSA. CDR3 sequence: CASSWGGGGYQETQYF. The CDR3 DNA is TGTGCCAGCAGCTGGGGAGGCGGGGGCTACCAAGAGACCCAGTACTTC.

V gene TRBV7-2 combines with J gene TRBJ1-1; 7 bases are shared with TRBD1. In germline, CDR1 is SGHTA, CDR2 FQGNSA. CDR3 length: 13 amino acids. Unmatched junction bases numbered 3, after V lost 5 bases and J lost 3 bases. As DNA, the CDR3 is TGTGCCAGCAGCGCTGACAGGGACACTGAAGCTTTCTTT. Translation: CASSADRDTEAFF.

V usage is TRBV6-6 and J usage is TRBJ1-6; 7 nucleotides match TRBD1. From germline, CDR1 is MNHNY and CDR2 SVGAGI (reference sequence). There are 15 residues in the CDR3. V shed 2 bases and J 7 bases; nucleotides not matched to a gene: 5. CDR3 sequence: CASSYPDRANSPLHF. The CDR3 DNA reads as TGTGCCAGCAGTTACCCAGACAGGGCAAATTCACCCCTCCACTTT.

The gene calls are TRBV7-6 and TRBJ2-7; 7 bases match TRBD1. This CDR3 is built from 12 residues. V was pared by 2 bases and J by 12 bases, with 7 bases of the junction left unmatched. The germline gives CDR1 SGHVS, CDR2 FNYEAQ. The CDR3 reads CASSLQTGNRYF. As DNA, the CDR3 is TGTGCCAGCAGCTTACAGACAGGGAATCGGTACTTC.

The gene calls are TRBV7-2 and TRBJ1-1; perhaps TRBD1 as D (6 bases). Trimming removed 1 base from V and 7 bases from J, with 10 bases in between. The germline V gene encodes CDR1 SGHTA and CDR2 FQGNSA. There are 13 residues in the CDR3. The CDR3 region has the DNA TGTGCCAGCAGCTTAGTTCAACAGGGTGAAGCTTTCTTT. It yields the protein CASSLVQQGEAFF.

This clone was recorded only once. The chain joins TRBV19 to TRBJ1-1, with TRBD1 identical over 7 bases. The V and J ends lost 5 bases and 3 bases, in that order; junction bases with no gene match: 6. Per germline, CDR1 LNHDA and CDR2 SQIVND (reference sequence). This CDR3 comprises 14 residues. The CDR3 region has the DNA TGTGCCAGTAGTTCGGGGACAGTCTACACTGAAGCTTTCTTT. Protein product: CASSSGTVYTEAFF.

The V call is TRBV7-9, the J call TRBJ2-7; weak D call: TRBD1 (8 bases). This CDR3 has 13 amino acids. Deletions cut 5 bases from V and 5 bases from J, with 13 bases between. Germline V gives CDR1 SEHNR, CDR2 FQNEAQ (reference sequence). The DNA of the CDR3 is TGTGCCAGCAGCCGCGGGGGACAGGACGAGCAGTACGTC. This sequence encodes CASSRGGQDEQYV.

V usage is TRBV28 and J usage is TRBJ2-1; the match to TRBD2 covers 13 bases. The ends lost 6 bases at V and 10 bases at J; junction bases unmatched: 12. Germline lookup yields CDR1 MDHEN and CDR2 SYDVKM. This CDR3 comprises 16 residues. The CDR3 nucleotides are TGTGCCAGCAGCACCGAGGGACTAGCGGGACCACAGGAGCAGTTCTTC. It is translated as CASSTEGLAGPQEQFF.

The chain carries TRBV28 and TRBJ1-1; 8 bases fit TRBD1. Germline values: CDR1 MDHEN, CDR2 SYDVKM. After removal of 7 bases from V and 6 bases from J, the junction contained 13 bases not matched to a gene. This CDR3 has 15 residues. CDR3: CASTKMTGAGAEAFF. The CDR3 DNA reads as TGTGCCAGCACCAAAATGACAGGGGCCGGGGCTGAAGCTTTCTTT.

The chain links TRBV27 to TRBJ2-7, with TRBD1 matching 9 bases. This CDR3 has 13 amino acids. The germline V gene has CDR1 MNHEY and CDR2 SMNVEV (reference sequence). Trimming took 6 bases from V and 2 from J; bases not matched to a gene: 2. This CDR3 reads CASRRQGAYEQYF. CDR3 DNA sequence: TGTGCCAGCAGAAGACAGGGGGCCTACGAGCAGTACTTC.

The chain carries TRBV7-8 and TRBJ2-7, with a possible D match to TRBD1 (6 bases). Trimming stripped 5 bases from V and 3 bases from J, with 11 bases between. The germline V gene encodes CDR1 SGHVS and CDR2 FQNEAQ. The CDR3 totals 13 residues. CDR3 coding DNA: TGTGCCAGCAGCGTCAGGGGAGTCTACGAGCAGTACGTC. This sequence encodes CASSVRGVYEQYV.

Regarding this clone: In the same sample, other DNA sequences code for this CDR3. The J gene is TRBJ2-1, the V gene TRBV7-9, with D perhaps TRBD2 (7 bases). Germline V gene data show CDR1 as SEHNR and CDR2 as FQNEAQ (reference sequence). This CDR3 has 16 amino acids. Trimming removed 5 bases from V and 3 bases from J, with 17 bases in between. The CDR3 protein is CASSPPRGAGYNEQFF. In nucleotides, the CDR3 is TGTGCCAGCAGCCCCCCCCGGGGGGCTGGCTACAATGAGCAGTTCTTC.

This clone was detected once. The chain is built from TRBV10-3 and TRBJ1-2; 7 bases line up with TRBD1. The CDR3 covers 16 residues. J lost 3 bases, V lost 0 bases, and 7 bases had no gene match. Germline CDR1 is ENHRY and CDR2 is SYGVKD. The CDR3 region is CAISESRQGDDYGYTF. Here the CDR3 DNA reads TGTGCCATCAGTGAGTCGAGGCAGGGGGATGACTATGGCTACACCTTC.

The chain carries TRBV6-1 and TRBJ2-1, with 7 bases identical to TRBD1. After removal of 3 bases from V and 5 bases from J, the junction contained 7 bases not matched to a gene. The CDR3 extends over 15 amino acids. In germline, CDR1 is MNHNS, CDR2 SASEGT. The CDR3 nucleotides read TGTGCCAGCAGTGAGGTACGGGACAGCCACAATGAGCAGTTCTTC. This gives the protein CASSEVRDSHNEQFF.

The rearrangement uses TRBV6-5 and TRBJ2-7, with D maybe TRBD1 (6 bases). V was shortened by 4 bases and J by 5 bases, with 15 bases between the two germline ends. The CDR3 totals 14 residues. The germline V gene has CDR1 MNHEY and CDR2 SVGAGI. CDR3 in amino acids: CASSSNQGFDEQYF. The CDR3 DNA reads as TGTGCCAGCAGTTCGAACCAGGGGTTCGACGAGCAGTACTTC.

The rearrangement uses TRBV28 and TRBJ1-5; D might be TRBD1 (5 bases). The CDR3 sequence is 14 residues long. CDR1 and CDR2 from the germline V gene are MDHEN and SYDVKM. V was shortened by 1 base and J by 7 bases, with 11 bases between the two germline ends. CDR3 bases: TGTGCCAGCAGTTTATTATGGGAGGGGCAGCCCCAGCATTTT. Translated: CASSLLWEGQPQHF.

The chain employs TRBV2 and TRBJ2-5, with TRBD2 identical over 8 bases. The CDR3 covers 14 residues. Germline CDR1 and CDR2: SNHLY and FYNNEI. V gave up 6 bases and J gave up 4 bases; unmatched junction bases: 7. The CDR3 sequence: CASSIGTSGETQYF. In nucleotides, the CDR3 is TGTGCCAGCAGCATTGGGACTAGTGGAGAGACCCAGTACTTC.

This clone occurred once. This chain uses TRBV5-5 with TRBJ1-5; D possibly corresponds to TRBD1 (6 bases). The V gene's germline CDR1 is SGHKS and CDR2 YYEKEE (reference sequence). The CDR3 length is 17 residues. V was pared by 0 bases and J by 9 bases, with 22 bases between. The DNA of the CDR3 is TGTGCCAGCAGCTTGGAGATAGGCCGACAGGCGATTATGCCCCAGCATTTT. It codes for CASSLEIGRQAIMPQHF.

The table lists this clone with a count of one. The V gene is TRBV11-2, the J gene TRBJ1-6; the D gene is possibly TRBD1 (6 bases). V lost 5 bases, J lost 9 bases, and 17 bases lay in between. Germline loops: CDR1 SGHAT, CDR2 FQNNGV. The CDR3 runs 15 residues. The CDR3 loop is CASSAQGHEISPLHF. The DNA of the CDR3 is TGTGCCAGCAGCGCACAGGGCCATGAGATTTCACCCCTCCACTTT. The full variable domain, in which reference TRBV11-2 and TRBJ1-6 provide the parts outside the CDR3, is EAGVAQSPRYKIIEKRQSVAFWCNPISGHATLYWYQQILGQGPKLLIQFQNNGVVDDSQLPKDRFSAERLKGVDSTLKIQPAKLEDSAVYLCASSAQGHEISPLHFGNGTRLTVT.

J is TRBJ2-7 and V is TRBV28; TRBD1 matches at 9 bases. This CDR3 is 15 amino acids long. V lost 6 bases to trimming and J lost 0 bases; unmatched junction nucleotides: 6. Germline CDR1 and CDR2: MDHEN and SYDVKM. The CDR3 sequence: CASRPGTGSSYEQYV. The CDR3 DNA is TGTGCCAGCAGGCCCGGGACAGGGAGCTCCTACGAGCAGTACGTC.

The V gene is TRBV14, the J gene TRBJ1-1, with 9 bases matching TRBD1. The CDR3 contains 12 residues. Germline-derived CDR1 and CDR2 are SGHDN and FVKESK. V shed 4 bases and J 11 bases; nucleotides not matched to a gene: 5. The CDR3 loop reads CASSRDRVGAFF. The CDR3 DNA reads TGTGCCAGCAGCCGGGACAGGGTTGGGGCTTTCTTT.

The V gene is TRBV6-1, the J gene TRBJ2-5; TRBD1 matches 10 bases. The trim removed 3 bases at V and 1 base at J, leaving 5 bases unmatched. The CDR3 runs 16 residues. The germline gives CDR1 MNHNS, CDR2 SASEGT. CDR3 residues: CASSELRDRGQETQYF. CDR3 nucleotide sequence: TGTGCCAGCAGTGAGTTAAGGGACAGGGGCCAAGAGACCCAGTACTTC.